The next 21 T cell receptor beta chains were all read from a single sample in a study of OX40 agonist ivuxolimab in advanced cancers. Profiling relied on immunoSEQ multiplex PCR, and the TCRdb table lists in-frame clones only, not all of them. The repertoire holds 65,000 to 70,000 clones, 85% to 90% seen once, with 10% to 13% in the top ten. The material sequenced was CD4+ or CD8+ T cells sorted from blood, taken in a trial of the OX40 agonist ivuxolimab. The origin of the receptors is an adult with an advanced solid tumor such as melanoma, head and neck, liver or kidney cancer.

This clone showed up just once. The rearrangement uses TRBV25-1 and TRBJ2-1; TRBD2 aligns across 11 bases. The CDR3 consists of 16 residues. V was pared by 2 bases and J by 0 bases, with 0 bases of the junction left unmatched. From germline, CDR1 is MGHDK and CDR2 SYGVNS. CDR3 loop: CASSETSGSSYNEQFF. The CDR3 nucleotides are TGTGCCAGCAGTGAAACTAGCGGGAGCTCCTACAATGAGCAGTTCTTC.

The chain carries TRBV5-1 and TRBJ1-3; D not resolved. The CDR3 sequence is 15 residues long. Germline-derived CDR1 and CDR2 are SGHRS and YFSETQ. The V and J ends lost 0 bases and 5 bases respectively, with 12 bases between them. The CDR3 region has the DNA TGCGCCAGCAGCTTGGGGTTAGCAAGTAGAAACACCATATATTTT. This gives the protein CASSLGLASRNTIYF.

J is TRBJ2-7 and V is TRBV23-1, with no clear D. TRBV23-1 has ORF status, its function being uncertain. V was pared by 0 bases and J by 3 bases, with 18 bases between. There are 17 residues in the CDR3. The CDR3 bases are TGCGCCAGCAGTCAATCGAAGCGAGCCGGACCTATCTACGAGCAGTACTTC. It translates to CASSQSKRAGPIYEQYF.

This rearrangement joins TRBV14 to TRBJ2-5, with 9 bases fitting TRBD2. The CDR3 has 16 residues. V was clipped by 0 bases and J by 5 bases; unmatched bases: 7. The germline CDR1 and CDR2 sequences are SGHDN and FVKESK. The CDR3 sequence is CASSQERGRADETQYF. The CDR3 DNA reads TGTGCCAGCAGCCAAGAACGCGGGAGGGCCGATGAGACCCAGTACTTC. Together with reference TRBV14 and TRBJ2-5, the CDR3 gives the full variable domain: EAGVTQFPSHSVIEKGQTVTLRCDPISGHDNLYWYRRVMGKEIKFLLHFVKESKQDESGMPNNRFLAERTGGTYSTLKVQPAELEDSGVYFCASSQERGRADETQYFGPGTRLLVL.

The rearrangement uses TRBV28 and TRBJ1-2; D ambiguous. This CDR3 is built from 14 residues. The germline V gene has CDR1 MDHEN and CDR2 SYDVKM. Trimming removed 5 bases from V and 8 bases from J, with 18 bases in between. CDR3 loop: CASSSPARVRGYTF. The CDR3 bases are TGTGCCAGCAGTAGCCCGGCGAGGGTTCGCGGCTACACCTTC.

The V and J genes are TRBV12-5 and TRBJ1-1, with TRBD1 matching 7 bases. Unmatched junction bases numbered 10, after V lost 6 bases and J lost 12 bases. This CDR3 has 12 amino acids. Germline V gives CDR1 LGHNT, CDR2 FRNRAP. In nucleotides, the CDR3 is TGTGCTAGTGGCCCTTCGACAGGGAGGCCTTTCTTT. Protein sequence: CASGPSTGRPFF.

This chain connects TRBV5-1 to TRBJ1-1; D gene uncertain. Germline V gene sequence: CDR1 SGHRS, CDR2 YFSETQ. Deletions cut 0 bases from V and 0 bases from J, with 9 bases between. The CDR3 runs 15 residues. Written as DNA, the CDR3 is TGCGCCAGCAGCTTGGCTGGGAGCATGAACACTGAAGCTTTCTTT. It codes for CASSLAGSMNTEAFF.

The chain uses TRBV16 and TRBJ2-1, with a tentative D call TRBD1 (5 bases). CDR1 KGHSY and CDR2 FQNENV come from the germline V gene. The CDR3 is 12 amino acids. Deletions cut 5 bases from V and 12 bases from J, with 14 bases between. The DNA of the CDR3 is TGTGCCAGCAGCTCCACTCATCAGGGGCAGTTCTTC. This encodes CASSSTHQGQFF.

This clone appeared a few times. The chain is built from TRBV7-9 and TRBJ1-2; 7 nucleotides agree with TRBD1. Germline loops: CDR1 SEHNR, CDR2 FQNEAQ (reference sequence). The CDR3 has 13 amino acids. V shed 5 bases, J shed 4 bases, and the junction held 4 bases outside the gene matches. The CDR3 DNA sequence: TGTGCCAGCAGCCCGGGACAGAGCTATGGCTACACCTTC. Amino acids: CASSPGQSYGYTF.

A few counts support this clone. Other DNA sequences in this sample translate to the same CDR3. The V call is TRBV18, the J call TRBJ2-7; TRBD1 matches 8 bases. The CDR3 totals 12 residues. Trimming cost V 5 bases and J 5 bases; bases outside gene matches: 2. CDR1 is KGHSH, CDR2 LQKENI, per germline. The chain's CDR3 is CASSIQGDEQYF. Here the CDR3 DNA reads TGTGCCAGCTCAATACAGGGGGACGAGCAGTACTTC.

The J gene is TRBJ2-5, the V gene TRBV5-6, with no clear D. Looked up from germline, CDR1 is SGHDT and CDR2 is YYEEEE. The CDR3 has 12 amino acids. V was trimmed by 1 base and J by 5 bases, leaving 6 bases between them. The CDR3 region is CASSLSGETQYF. DNA for the CDR3: TGTGCCAGCAGCTTGAGTGGGGAGACCCAGTACTTC.

This chain connects TRBV28 to TRBJ2-1, with 7 bases fitting TRBD2. There are 14 residues in the CDR3. Germline lookup yields CDR1 MDHEN and CDR2 SYDVKM. V lost 6 bases, J lost 2 bases, and 4 bases stayed unmatched. The CDR3 loop is CASRLAPPYNEQFF. The CDR3 DNA follows: TGTGCCAGCAGACTAGCGCCCCCCTACAATGAGCAGTTCTTC.

The chain uses TRBV28 and TRBJ2-3; D is uncertain. Germline CDR1 is MDHEN and CDR2 is SYDVKM. Deletions cut 6 bases from V and 6 bases from J, with 13 bases between. The CDR3 consists of 13 residues. CDR3 coding DNA: TGTGCCAGCAGACTCGGTCCCTCCGATACGCAGTATTTT. Amino acid sequence: CASRLGPSDTQYF.

This rearrangement joins TRBV11-3 to TRBJ2-6; D gene uncertain. Germline V gene data show CDR1 as SGHNT and CDR2 as YENEEA. V was pared by 5 bases and J by 0 bases, with 11 bases between. CDR3 length equals 16 residues. This CDR3 is CASSMQVSSGANVLTF. The DNA for the CDR3 is TGTGCCAGCAGCATGCAGGTTAGCTCTGGGGCCAACGTCCTGACTTTC.

The chain joins TRBV4-3 to TRBJ2-7, with D hard to call. The germline CDR1 and CDR2 sequences are LGHNA and YSLEER. CDR3 length: 11 residues. The V and J ends lost 0 bases and 4 bases respectively, with 1 base between them. The chain's CDR3 is CASSQEYEQYF. CDR3 coding DNA: TGCGCCAGCAGCCAAGAATACGAGCAGTACTTC.

The J gene is TRBJ2-5, the V gene TRBV18; TRBD1 is a possible D gene (6 bases). The CDR3 sequence is 15 residues long. The V gene's germline CDR1 is KGHSH and CDR2 LQKENI. The ends were cut back, 3 bases at V and 2 bases at J, with 13 bases in the middle. The CDR3 bases are TGTGCCAGCTCACCTTTCAGGGGATCTCAAGAGACCCAGTACTTC. Its translation is CASSPFRGSQETQYF. The complete variable domain, with remaining parts taken from reference TRBV18 and TRBJ2-5, reads NAGVMQNPRHLVRRRGQEARLRCSPMKGHSHVYWYRQLPEEGLKFMVYLQKENIIDESGMPKERFSAEFPKEGPSILRIQQVVRGDSAAYFCASSPFRGSQETQYFGPGTRLLVL.

The chain recombines TRBV6-5 with TRBJ1-5; tentative D call: TRBD1 (6 bases). The CDR3 extends over 15 amino acids. Germline V gene sequence: CDR1 MNHEY, CDR2 SVGAGI. V gave up 1 base and J gave up 5 bases, with 12 bases separating them. As DNA, the CDR3 is TGTGCCAGCAGTTACTTTCAGGGGATCGATCAGCCCCAGCATTTT. Translating it yields CASSYFQGIDQPQHF.

The chain has TRBV5-4 and TRBJ2-3, with 9 bases lining up with TRBD2. CDR1 and CDR2 from the germline V gene are SGHNT and YYREEE (reference sequence). The CDR3 sequence is 17 residues long. V was clipped by 0 bases and J by 0 bases; unmatched bases: 5. The CDR3 DNA sequence: TGTGCCAGCAGCTTGGGTGGTAGCGGGAGAAGCACAGATACGCAGTATTTT. It is translated as CASSLGGSGRSTDTQYF.

The rearrangement links TRBV7-3 to TRBJ1-5; D gene uncertain. This CDR3 spans 13 amino acids. Between the trimmed V and J ends, which lost 8 bases and 7 bases, there was a span of 15 bases. CDR1 is SGHTA and CDR2 is FQGTGA in the germline V gene. This chain's CDR3 is CASSAGSGQPQHF. In DNA form, the CDR3 reads TGTGCCAGCTCTGCGGGTTCCGGGCAGCCCCAGCATTTT.

The J gene is TRBJ2-5, the V gene TRBV25-1, with a tentative D call TRBD2 (5 bases). V was clipped by 4 bases and J by 4 bases, with 10 bases between them. The CDR3 is 13 amino acids. The germline CDR1 and CDR2 sequences are MGHDK and SYGVNS. The chain's CDR3 is CASSGLKGETQYF. The DNA of the CDR3 is TGTGCCAGCAGTGGACTAAAAGGAGAGACCCAGTACTTC.

The chain combines TRBV7-6 with TRBJ1-5; 8 nucleotides line up with TRBD1. The germline V gene encodes CDR1 SGHVS and CDR2 FNYEAQ. Trimming took 5 bases from V and 7 from J; bases not matched to a gene: 7. This CDR3 has 14 residues. CDR3: CASSLRTGRQPQHF. In DNA, the CDR3 is TGTGCCAGCAGCCTCCGGACAGGGCGCCAGCCCCAGCATTTT.